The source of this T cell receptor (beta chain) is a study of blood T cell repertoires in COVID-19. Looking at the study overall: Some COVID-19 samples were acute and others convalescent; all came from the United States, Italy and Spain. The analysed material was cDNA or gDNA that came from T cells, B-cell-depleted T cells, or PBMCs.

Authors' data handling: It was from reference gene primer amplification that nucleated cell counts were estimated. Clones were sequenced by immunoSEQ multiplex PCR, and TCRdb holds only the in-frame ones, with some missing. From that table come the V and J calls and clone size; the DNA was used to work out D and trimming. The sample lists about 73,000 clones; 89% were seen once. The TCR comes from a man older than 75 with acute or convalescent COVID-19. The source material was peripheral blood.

CDR3 amino acids: CASSERGDTEAFF. The CDR3 DNA reads TGTGCCAGCAGTGAACGGGGGGACACTGAAGCTTTCTTT. This chain uses TRBV6-1 with TRBJ1-1; TRBD1 is a possible D gene (5 bases). Trimming pared 2 bases from V and 3 bases from J, leaving 7 bases between. The CDR3 is made up of 13 amino acids. CDR1 and CDR2 (germline): MNHNS, SASEGT.